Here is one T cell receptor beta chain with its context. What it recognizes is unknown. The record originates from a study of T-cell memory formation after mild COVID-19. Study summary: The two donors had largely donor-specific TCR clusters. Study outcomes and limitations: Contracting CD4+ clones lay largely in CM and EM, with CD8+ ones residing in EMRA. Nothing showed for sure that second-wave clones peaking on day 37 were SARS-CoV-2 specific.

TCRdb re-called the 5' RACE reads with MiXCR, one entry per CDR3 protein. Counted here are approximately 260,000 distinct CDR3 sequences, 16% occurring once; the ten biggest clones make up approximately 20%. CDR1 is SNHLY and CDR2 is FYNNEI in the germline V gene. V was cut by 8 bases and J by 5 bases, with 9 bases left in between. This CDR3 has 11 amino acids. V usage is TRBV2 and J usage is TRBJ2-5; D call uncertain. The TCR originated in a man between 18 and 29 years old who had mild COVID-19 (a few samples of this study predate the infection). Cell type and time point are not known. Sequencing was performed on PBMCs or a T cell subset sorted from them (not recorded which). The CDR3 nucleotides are TGTGCCAGCCGATTGGGGGAGACCCAGTACTTC. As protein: CASRLGETQYF.